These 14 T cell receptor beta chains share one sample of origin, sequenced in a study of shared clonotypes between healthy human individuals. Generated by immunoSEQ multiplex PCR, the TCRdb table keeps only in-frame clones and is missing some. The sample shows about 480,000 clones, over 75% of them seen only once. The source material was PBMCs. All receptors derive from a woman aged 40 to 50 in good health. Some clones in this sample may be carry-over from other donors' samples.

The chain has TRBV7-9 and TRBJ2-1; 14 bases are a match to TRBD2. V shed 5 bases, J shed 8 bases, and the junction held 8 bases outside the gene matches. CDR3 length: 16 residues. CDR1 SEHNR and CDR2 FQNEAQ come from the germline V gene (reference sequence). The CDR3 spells CASSPRLAGGLYEQFF. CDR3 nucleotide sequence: TGTGCCAGCAGCCCCAGACTAGCGGGAGGGTTGTATGAGCAGTTCTTC.

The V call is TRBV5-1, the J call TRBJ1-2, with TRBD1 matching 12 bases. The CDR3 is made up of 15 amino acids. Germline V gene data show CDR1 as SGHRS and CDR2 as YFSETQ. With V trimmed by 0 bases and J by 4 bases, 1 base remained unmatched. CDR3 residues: CASSLGDRGPYGYTF. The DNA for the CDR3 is TGCGCCAGCAGCTTGGGGGACAGGGGGCCCTATGGCTACACCTTC.

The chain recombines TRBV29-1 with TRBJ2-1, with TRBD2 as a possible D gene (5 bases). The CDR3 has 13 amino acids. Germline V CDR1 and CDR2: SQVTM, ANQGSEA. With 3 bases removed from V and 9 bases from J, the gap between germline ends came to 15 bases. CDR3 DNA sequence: TGCAGCGTTGATCGCGGGCCGTGGGGTGAGCAGTTCTTC. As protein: CSVDRGPWGEQFF.

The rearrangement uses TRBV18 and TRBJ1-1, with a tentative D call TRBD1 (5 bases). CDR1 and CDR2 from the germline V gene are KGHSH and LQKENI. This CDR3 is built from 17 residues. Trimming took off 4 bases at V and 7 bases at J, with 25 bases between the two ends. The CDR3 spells CASSLNAGAPFGNEAFF. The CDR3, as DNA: TGTGCCAGCTCACTAAACGCCGGGGCCCCATTCGGGAATGAAGCTTTCTTT. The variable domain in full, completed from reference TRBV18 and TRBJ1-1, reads NAGVMQNPRHLVRRRGQEARLRCSPMKGHSHVYWYRQLPEEGLKFMVYLQKENIIDESGMPKERFSAEFPKEGPSILRIQQVVRGDSAAYFCASSLNAGAPFGNEAFFGQGTRLTVV.

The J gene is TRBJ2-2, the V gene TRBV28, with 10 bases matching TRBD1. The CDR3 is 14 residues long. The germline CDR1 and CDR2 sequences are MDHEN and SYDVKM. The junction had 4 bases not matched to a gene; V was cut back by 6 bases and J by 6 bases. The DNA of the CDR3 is TGTGCCAGCAGAAGACAGGGGGCGGCCGGGGAGCTGTTTTTT. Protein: CASRRQGAAGELFF.

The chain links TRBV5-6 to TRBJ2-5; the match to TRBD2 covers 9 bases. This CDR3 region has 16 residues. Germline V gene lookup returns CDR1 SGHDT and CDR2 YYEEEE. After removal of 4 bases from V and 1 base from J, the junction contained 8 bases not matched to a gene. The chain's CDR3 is CASSPLSGRPQETQYF. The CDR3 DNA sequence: TGTGCCAGCAGCCCTTTAAGCGGGAGGCCCCAAGAGACCCAGTACTTC. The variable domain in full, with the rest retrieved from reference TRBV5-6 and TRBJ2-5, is DAGVTQSPTHLIKTRGQQVTLRCSPKSGHDTVSWYQQALGQGPQFIFQYYEEEERQRGNFPDRFSGHQFPNYSSELNVNALLLGDSALYLCASSPLSGRPQETQYFGPGTRLLVL.

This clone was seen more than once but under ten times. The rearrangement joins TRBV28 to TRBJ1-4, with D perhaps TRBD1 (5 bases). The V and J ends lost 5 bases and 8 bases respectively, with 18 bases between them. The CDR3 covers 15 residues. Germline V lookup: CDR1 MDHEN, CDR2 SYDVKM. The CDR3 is CASSGSGRVEEKLFF. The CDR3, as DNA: TGTGCCAGCAGTGGGTCCGGCAGGGTGGAGGAAAAACTGTTTTTT.

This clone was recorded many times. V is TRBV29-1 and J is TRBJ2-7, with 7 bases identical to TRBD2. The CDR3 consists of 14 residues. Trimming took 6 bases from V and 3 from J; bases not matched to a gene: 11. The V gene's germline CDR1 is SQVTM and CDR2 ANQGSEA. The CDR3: CSVAKGLVVYEQYF. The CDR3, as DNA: TGCAGCGTCGCCAAAGGACTAGTTGTCTACGAGCAGTACTTC.

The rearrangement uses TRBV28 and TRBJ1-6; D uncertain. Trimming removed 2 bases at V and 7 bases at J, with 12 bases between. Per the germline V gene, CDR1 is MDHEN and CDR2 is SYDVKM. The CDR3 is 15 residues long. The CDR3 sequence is CASSLGSRLNSPLHF. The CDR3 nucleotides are TGTGCCAGCAGTTTAGGTTCCAGGCTGAATTCACCCCTCCACTTT.

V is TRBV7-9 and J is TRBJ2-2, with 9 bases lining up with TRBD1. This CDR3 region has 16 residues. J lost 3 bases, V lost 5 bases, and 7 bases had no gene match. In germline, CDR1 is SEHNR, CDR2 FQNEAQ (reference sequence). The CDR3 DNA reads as TGTGCCAGCAGCCGCGCGGGACAGGGTCACACCGGGGAGCTGTTTTTT. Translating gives CASSRAGQGHTGELFF. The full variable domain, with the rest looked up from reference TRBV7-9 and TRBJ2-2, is DTGVSQNPRHKITKRGQNVTFRCDPISEHNRLYWYRQTLGQGPEFLTYFQNEAQLEKSRLLSDRFSAERPKGSFSTLEIQRTEQGDSAMYLCASSRAGQGHTGELFFGEGSRLTVL.

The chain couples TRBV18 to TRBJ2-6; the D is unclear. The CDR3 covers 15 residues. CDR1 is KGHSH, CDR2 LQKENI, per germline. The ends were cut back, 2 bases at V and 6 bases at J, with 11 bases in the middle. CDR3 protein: CASSPVLVEANVLTF. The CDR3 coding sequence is TGTGCCAGCTCACCAGTCCTAGTGGAGGCCAACGTCCTGACTTTC.

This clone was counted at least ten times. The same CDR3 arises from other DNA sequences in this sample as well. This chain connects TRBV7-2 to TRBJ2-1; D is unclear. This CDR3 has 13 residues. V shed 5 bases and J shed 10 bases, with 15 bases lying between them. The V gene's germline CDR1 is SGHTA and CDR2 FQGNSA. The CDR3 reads CASSPIQRGEQFF. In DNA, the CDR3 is TGTGCCAGCAGCCCGATCCAGCGTGGGGAGCAGTTCTTC.

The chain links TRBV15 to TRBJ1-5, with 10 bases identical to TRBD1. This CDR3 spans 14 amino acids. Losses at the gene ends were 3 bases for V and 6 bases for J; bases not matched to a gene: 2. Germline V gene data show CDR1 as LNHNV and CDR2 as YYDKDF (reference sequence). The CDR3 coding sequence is TGTGCCACCAGCAGGACAGGGGGCGGTCAGCCCCAGCATTTT. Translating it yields CATSRTGGGQPQHF. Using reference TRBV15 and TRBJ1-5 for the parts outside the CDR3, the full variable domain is DAMVIQNPRYQVTQFGKPVTLSCSQTLNHNVMYWYQQKSSQAPKLLFHYYDKDFNNEADTPDNFQSRRPNTSFCFLDIRSPGLGDTAMYLCATSRTGGGQPQHFGDGTRLSIL.

CDR3 coding DNA: TGTGCCAGCAGCGAAACGATCCCCGGCGAGCAGTTCTTC. Translated, it gives CASSETIPGEQFF. The J gene is TRBJ2-1, the V gene TRBV7-6; D not resolved. The length of the CDR3 is 13 residues. Germline CDR1 SGHVS, CDR2 FNYEAQ. Trimming took 5 bases from V and 10 from J, leaving 15 bases between them.